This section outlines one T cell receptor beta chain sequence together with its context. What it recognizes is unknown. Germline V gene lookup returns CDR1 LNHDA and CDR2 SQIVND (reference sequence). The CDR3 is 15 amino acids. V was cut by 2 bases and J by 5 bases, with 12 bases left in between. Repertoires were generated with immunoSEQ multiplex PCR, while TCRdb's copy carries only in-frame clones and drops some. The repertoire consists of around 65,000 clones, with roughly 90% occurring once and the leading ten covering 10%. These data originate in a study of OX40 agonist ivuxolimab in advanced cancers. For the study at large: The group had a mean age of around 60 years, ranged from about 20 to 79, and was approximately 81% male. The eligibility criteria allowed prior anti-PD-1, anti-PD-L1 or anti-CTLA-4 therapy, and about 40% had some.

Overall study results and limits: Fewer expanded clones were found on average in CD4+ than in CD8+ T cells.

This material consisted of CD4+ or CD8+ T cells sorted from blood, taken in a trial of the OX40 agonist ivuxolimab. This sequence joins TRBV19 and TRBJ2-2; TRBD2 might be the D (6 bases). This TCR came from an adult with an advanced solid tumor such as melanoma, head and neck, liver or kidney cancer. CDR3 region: CASSISGPRTGELFF. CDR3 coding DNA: TGTGCCAGTAGTATAAGCGGGCCTAGAACCGGGGAGCTGTTTTTT.